This T cell receptor beta chain originates from a study of shared clonotypes between healthy human individuals. Study overall: Per donor, three plates held CD4 naive cells, three held CD4 memory, two held CD8 naive and one held CD8 memory.

On this clone: As yet, its antigen is unknown.

Sequenced by immunoSEQ multiplex PCR; TCRdb stores in-frame clones only, minus some. The sample includes about 2.1 million clones, about 93% seen only once; the top ten take 1.5% to 2%. Study-level results: Limitation of the genetic and exposure-history diversity represented came from the few donors. Among a few donors, roughly 5% of naive CD4 clonotypes were found in common.

Cells designated naive CD8 were CD45RO-negative and were positively selected for CCR7, with terminally differentiated effector memory CD45RA+ cells excluded. This receptor was obtained from a man younger than 30 in good health. Some clones in this sample may be carry-over from other donors' samples. The source material was naive CD8+ T cells from PBMCs.

DNA for the CDR3: TGTGCCAGCAGCCGAAGGGGCGCCGAGCAGTACTTC. Its translation is CASSRRGAEQYF. J is TRBJ2-7 and V is TRBV7-9; weak D call: TRBD1 (5 bases). Trimming took 5 bases from V and 6 from J, leaving 11 bases between them. CDR3 length equals 12 residues. Per the germline V gene, CDR1 is SEHNR and CDR2 is FQNEAQ (reference sequence).